Sequencing of this T cell receptor (beta chain) was carried out in a study of T cell responses to AZD1222 COVID-19 vaccine (dated by TCRdb to about 2021). In terms of the full investigation: TCR sequencing covered some 240 trial participants: 200 to 210 given two doses of AZD1222 and 26 given two doses of MenACWY control vaccine. Trial participants were enrolled into age subgroups of 18-55, 56-69 and 70-plus years, which contained 148, 28 and 57 TCR-sequenced participants, respectively. On the study overall, not on this receptor specifically: Participants were mostly white British and included more females than males, and it was suggested by the authors that clonal diversity may have been underestimated. Conclusions about previously exposed vaccinees were limited because only a handful of AZD1222 recipients were SARS-CoV-2 seropositive at baseline. Because no samples from the day 14 peak response were available, repertoires could be characterized only after the peak T cell response. Vaccine-associated CD4 TCRs spanned the whole spike protein, with dominant responses in regions 160-218 and 743-854. The 56-69-year group was small, and its depth increase did not reach significance, likely because of low power. After two AZD1222 doses, both the breadth and the depth of spike-specific TCRs were significantly higher than at day 0 and than in MenACWY recipients. Nearly half of unique spike-specific TCRs reportedly recognized epitopes outside regions mutated in the B.1.351 and B.1.1.7 variants.

The CDR3 regions of human TCRbeta chains were analyzed by immunosequencing. Under the source paper's analysis protocol: Repertoire TCRs were checked for matches against a reference library of SARS-CoV-2-specific TCRs that had been generated using the MIRA antigen-specificity platform. Breadth meant the fraction of unique TCRs that were SARS-CoV-2-associated, whereas depth meant the fraction of total T cells that were SARS-CoV-2-associated. Using the MIRA data, each spike-specific TCR was mapped to the spike region that the TCR reacts to and placed in a CD4 or CD8 class. Log10-transformed breadth and depth values were compared by one-way ANOVA with Sidak's multiple comparisons tests. TCRdb took over this immuneACCESS table, retaining in-frame rearrangements with V and J assigned. Such tables are incomplete; in checked studies, under half of the missing clones stem from an unresolved V gene, and the remainder is unexplained. V and J calls and clone size are given by that table; D and trimming were obtained from the DNA. The sample table holds about 49,000 clones, of which roughly 80% were seen once. The top ten clonotypes cover 20% to 25% of the sample.

The time point label, read with the paper, signifies: baseline before first vaccination. This sample's treatment or condition label indicates: meningococcal conjugate vaccine given as trial control. Samples from vaccinated people were obtained from the UK trials COV001 and COV002, which included a single-blind randomized controlled phase 2/3 trial of AZD1222 (ChAdOx1 nCoV-19) in healthy adults. For TCRbeta chain sequencing, PBMC samples from trial participants were taken at day 0 and at day 28 after the second dose. As to this clone: No cognate antigen has been identified for it. No base quality values were provided; no much bigger clone lies one nucleotide off.

CDR1 and CDR2 were assigned from the germline V gene as MNHEY and SVGAGI. V sheds 2 bases and J sheds 4 bases, leaving 15 bases between their ends. Reading from cysteine to phenylalanine, the CDR3 counts 16 amino acids. Of all the DNA, just the CDR3 is kept, 48 bases in frame from base 1. This sequence originates from an adult in good health. Rearrangement joined TRBV6-5 to TRBJ1-5, with the identity of the D gene unclear. The material was peripheral blood, obtained on day 0 of MenACWY control vaccination. The nucleotide sequence reads TGTGCCAGCAGTTACAGTCAGCGGTTTTGGAATCAGCCCCAGCATTTT. Protein translation: CASSYSQRFWNQPQHF.